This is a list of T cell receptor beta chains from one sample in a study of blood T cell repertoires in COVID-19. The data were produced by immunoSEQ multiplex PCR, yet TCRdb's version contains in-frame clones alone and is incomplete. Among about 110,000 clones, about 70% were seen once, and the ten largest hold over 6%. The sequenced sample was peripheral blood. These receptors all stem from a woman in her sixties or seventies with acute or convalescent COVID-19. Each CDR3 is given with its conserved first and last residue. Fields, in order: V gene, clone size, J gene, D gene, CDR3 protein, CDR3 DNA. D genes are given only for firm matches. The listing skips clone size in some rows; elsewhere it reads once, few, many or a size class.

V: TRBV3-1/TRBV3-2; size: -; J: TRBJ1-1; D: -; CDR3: CASSQEQALRTFF; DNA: TGTGCCAGCAGCCAAGAACAGGCCCTGAGAACTTTCTTT
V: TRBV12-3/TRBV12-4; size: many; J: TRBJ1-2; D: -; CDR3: CASSPNFGYGYTF; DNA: TGTGCCAGCAGCCCCAATTTCGGCTATGGCTACACCTTC
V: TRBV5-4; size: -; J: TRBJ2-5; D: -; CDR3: CASSLGSRSGETQYF; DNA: TGTGCCAGCAGCTTGGGAAGTCGGAGTGGAGAGACCCAGTACTTC
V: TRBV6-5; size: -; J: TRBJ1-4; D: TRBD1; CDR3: CASTLTGRNEKLFF; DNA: TGTGCCAGCACCCTGACAGGGAGGAATGAAAAACTGTTTTTT
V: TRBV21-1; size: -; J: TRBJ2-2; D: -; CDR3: CASSIDEGGVGGELFF; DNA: TGTGCCAGCAGCATTGACGAGGGCGGGGTCGGCGGGGAGCTGTTTTTT
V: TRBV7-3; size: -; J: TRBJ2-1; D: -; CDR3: CASSYGNEQFF; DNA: TGTGCCAGCAGCTACGGTAATGAGCAGTTCTTC
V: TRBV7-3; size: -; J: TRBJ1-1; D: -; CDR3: CASSARGGKEAFF; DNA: TGTGCCAGCAGCGCCCGGGGGGGAAAAGAAGCTTTCTTT
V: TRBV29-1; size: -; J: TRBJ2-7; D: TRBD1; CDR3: CSAALDRNYEQYF; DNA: TGCAGCGCCGCCCTGGACAGGAACTACGAGCAGTACTTC
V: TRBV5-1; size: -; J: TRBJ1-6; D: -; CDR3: CASSFEDRGSPLHF; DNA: TGCGCCAGCAGCTTCGAGGACAGAGGTTCACCCCTCCACTTT
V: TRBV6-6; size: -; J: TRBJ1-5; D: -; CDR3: CASSYSPGNSNQPQHF; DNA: TGTGCCAGCAGTTACTCGCCGGGGAATAGCAATCAGCCCCAGCATTTT
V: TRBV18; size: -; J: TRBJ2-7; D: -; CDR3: CASSPIQGYEQYF; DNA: TGTGCCAGCTCACCGATCCAGGGCTACGAGCAGTACTTC
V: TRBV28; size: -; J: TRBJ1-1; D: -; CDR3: CASSLGQFEAFF; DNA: TGTGCCAGCAGTTTAGGGCAGTTTGAAGCTTTCTTT
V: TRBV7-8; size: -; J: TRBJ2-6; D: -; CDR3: CASSIRQASLRANVLTF; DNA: TGTGCCAGCAGCATCAGACAGGCAAGTCTTCGGGCCAACGTCCTGACTTTC
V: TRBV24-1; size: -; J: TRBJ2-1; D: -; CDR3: CATSDWGQGYNEQFF; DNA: TGTGCCACCAGTGACTGGGGCCAGGGGTACAATGAGCAGTTCTTC
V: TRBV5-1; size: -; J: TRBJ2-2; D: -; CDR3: CASSLTRTETGELFF; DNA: TGCGCCAGCAGCTTGACAAGGACAGAGACCGGGGAGCTGTTTTTT
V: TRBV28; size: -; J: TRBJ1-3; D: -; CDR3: CASSSPRGGSISGNTIYF; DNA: TGTGCCAGCAGCTCTCCGAGGGGAGGGTCGATCTCTGGAAACACCATATATTTT
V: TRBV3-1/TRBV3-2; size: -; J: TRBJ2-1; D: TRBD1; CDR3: CASSRRTGRNNEQFF; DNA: TGTGCCAGCAGCCGTAGGACAGGGAGGAACAATGAGCAGTTCTTC
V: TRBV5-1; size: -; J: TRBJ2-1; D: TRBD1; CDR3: CASSSGQGSYNEQFF; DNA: TGCGCCAGCAGCTCGGGACAGGGGTCCTACAATGAGCAGTTCTTC
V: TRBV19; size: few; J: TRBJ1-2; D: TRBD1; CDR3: CASRRQGPGYGYTF; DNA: TGTGCCAGTAGGAGACAGGGGCCCGGCTATGGCTACACCTTC
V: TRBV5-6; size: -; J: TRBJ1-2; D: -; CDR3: CASSQKKIRGGYGYTF; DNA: TGTGCCAGCAGCCAAAAAAAGATTAGAGGGGGCTATGGCTACACCTTC
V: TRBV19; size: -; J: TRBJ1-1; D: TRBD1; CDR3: CASSIEPGQGEAFF; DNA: TGTGCCAGTAGTATAGAGCCCGGACAGGGGGAAGCTTTCTTT
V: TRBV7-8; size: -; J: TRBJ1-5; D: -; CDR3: CASSLSLSNQPQHF; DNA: TGTGCCAGCAGCTTGTCCCTTAGCAATCAGCCCCAGCATTTT
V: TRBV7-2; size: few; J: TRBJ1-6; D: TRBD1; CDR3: CASSVNQGGNSPLHF; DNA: TGTGCCAGCAGCGTAAACCAGGGGGGAAATTCACCCCTCCACTTT
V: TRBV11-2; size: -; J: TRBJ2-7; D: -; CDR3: CASSFNIVRTKGSYEQYF; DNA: TGTGCCAGCAGCTTCAACATCGTCCGGACTAAAGGCTCCTACGAGCAGTACTTC
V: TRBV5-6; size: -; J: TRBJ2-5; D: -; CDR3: CASSQGRETQYF; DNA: TGTGCCAGCAGCCAGGGGCGAGAGACCCAGTACTTC
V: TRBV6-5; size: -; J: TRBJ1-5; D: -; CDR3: CASSYSGQHQPQHF; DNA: TGTGCCAGCAGTTACTCGGGACAACATCAGCCCCAGCATTTT
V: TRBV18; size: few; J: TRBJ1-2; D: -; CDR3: CASSSDYPPQGSYGYTF; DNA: TGTGCCAGCTCGTCAGATTATCCCCCACAGGGTTCCTATGGCTACACCTTC
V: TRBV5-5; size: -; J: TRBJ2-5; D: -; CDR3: CASSFQAQETQYF; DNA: TGTGCCAGCAGCTTCCAGGCCCAAGAGACCCAGTACTTC
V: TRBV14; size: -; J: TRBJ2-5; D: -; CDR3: CASSLRRGLETQYF; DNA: TGTGCCAGCAGCCTTAGACGGGGTCTGGAGACCCAGTACTTC
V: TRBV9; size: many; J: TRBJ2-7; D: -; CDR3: CASSKRQGGLDEQYF; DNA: TGTGCCAGCAGCAAAAGACAGGGAGGCCTCGACGAGCAGTACTTC
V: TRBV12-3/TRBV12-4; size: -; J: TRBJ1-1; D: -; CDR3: CASSSRMNTEAFF; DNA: TGTGCCAGCAGTTCCAGAATGAACACTGAAGCTTTCTTT
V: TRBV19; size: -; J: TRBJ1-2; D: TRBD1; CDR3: CASTPRDRYYGYTF; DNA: TGTGCCAGTACCCCGAGGGACAGATACTATGGCTACACCTTC
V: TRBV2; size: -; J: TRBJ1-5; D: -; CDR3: CASTTGTHQPQHF; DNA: TGTGCCAGCACTACAGGAACTCATCAGCCCCAGCATTTT
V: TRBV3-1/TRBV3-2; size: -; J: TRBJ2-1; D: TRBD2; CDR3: CASSQAKRGTYNEQFF; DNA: TGTGCCAGCAGCCAAGCGAAGCGGGGTACCTACAATGAGCAGTTCTTC
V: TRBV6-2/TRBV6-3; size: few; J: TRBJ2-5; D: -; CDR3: CASSPGEETQYF; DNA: TGTGCCAGCAGTCCCGGGGAAGAGACCCAGTACTTC
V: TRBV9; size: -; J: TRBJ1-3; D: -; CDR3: CASSLRRGLGNTIYF; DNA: TGTGCCAGCAGCCTCAGGAGGGGTCTTGGAAACACCATATATTTT
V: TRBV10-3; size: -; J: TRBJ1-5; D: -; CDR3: CAISGQGSDQPQHF; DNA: TGTGCCATCAGTGGGCAGGGCAGCGATCAGCCCCAGCATTTT
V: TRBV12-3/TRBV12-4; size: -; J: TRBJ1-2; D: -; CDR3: CASSENYGYTF; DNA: TGTGCCAGCAGCGAGAACTATGGCTACACCTTC
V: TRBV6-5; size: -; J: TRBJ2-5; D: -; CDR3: CASSPDRSSETQYF; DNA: TGTGCCAGCAGTCCGGACAGATCTTCAGAGACCCAGTACTTC
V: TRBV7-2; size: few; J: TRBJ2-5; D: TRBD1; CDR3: CASSSHRGSETQYF; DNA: TGTGCCAGCAGCTCGCACAGGGGGTCGGAGACCCAGTACTTC
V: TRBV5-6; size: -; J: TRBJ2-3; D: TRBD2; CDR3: CASSSRLAGGTDTQYF; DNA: TGTGCCAGCAGCTCTAGACTAGCGGGGGGCACAGATACGCAGTATTTT
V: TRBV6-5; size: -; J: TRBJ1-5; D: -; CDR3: CASSRTVDSNQPQHF; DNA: TGTGCCAGCAGTCGAACAGTTGATAGCAATCAGCCCCAGCATTTT
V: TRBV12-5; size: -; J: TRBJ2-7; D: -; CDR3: CASGLSTRTRSYEQYF; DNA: TGTGCTAGTGGTTTAAGCACCCGCACCCGCTCCTACGAGCAGTACTTC
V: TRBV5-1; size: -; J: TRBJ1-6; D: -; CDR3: CASSSRQENSPLHF; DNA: TGCGCCAGCAGCTCCCGACAGGAGAATTCACCCCTCCACTTT
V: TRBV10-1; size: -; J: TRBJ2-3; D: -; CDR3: CATSASGLRADTQYF; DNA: TGCGCCACCTCTGCCTCGGGTCTTCGGGCAGATACGCAGTATTTT
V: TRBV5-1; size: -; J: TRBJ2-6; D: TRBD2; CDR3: CASSRGGRFGGANVLTF; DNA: TGCGCCAGCAGCCGGGGGGGCCGCTTCGGTGGGGCCAACGTCCTGACTTTC
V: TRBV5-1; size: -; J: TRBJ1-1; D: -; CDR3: CASSYEGMNTEAFF; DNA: TGCGCCAGCAGCTACGAGGGTATGAACACTGAAGCTTTCTTT
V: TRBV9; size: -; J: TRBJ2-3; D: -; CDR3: CASSVPTDTQYF; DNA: TGTGCCAGCAGCGTACCGACAGATACGCAGTATTTT
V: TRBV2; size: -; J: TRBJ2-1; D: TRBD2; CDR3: CASGGAGARDEQFF; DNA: TGTGCCAGCGGGGGAGCGGGGGCCCGGGATGAGCAGTTCTTC
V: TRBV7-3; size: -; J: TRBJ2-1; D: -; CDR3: CASSPDSHNEQFF; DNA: TGTGCCAGCAGCCCCGATAGCCACAATGAGCAGTTCTTC
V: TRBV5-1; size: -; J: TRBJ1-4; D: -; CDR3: CASSFGRGSEKLFF; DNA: TGCGCCAGCAGCTTTGGCAGGGGAAGTGAAAAACTGTTTTTT
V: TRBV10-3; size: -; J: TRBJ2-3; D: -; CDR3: CAISDGTDTQYF; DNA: TGTGCCATCAGTGACGGCACAGATACGCAGTATTTT